What follows is one T cell receptor (beta chain) and its context. Its antigen is as yet unknown. cDNA prepared by RNA extraction and subsequent reverse transcription served as the template for sequencing. Only in-frame clones appear in the TCRdb table, and some are missing; sequencing was by immunoSEQ multiplex PCR. Of roughly 20,000 clones in the sample, roughly 60% were seen once. This entry is derived from a study of CD8+ T cells in alopecia areata. In five patients, CD4+ T cells were split by CD25+CD127- sorting. Researchers gathered lesional scalp punch biopsies and peripheral blood from patients with alopecia areata. Investigators sorted PBMCs to obtain both CD4+ and CD8+ T cells. Study-wide points: Normal scalp showed lower clonality than lesional scalp, especially alopecia totalis/universalis.

The V end was cut by 5 bases, the J end by 4 bases, with 19 bases between. The CDR3 length is 16 residues. CDR1 is SEHNR and CDR2 is FQNEAQ in the germline V gene (reference sequence). The gene calls are TRBV7-9 and TRBJ2-3; perhaps TRBD1 as D (6 bases). The sequence came from a human donor with alopecia areata. Sequences were obtained from CD4+ Tregs sorted from blood. The DNA of the CDR3 is TGTGCCAGCAGCATCTGGGGCAGGGGCAGCGCAGATACGCAGTATTTT. This translates into CASSIWGRGSADTQYF.